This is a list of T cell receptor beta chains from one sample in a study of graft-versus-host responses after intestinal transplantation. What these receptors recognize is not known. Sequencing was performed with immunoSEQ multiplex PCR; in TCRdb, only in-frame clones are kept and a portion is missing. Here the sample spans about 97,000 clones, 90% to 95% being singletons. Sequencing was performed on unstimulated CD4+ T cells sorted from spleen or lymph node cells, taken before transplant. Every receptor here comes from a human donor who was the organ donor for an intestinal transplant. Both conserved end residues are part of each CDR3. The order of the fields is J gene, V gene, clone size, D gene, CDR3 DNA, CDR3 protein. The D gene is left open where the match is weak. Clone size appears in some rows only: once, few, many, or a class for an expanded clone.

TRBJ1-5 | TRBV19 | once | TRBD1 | TGTGCCAGTAGTCCCTGGACAGGGGGAACGAATCAGCCCCAGCATTTT | CASSPWTGGTNQPQHF
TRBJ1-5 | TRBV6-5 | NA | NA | TGTGCCAGGAGCGAGGAAACTTTCAATCAGCCCCAGCATTTT | CARSEETFNQPQHF
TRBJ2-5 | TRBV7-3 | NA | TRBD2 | TGTGCCAGCAGCTTAAGTCGGCTAGCGGGGGGTTTAGAGACCCAGTACTTC | CASSLSRLAGGLETQYF
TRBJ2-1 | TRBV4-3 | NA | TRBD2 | TGCGCCAGCAGCCAAGATTGGCTAGCGGGGGGGGCTAGTCATGAGCAGTTCTTC | CASSQDWLAGGASHEQFF
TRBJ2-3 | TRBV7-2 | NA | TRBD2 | TGTGCCAGCAGCTCGGCGGGGGGAGGGGCGGCAGATACGCAGTATTTT | CASSSAGGGAADTQYF
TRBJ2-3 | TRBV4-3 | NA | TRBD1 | TGCGCCAGCAGCCAAGGTCAGGGGGCGTATGATACGCAGTATTTT | CASSQGQGAYDTQYF
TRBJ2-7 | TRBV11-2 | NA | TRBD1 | TGTGCCAGCAGCTTAGGGACAGGGGGCCACGAGCAGTACTTC | CASSLGTGGHEQYF
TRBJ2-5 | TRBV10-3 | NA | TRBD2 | TGTGCCAGCCTAATGGGACTAGCGGGGGAGCAGTACTTC | CASLMGLAGEQYF
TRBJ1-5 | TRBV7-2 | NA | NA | TGTGCCAGCAGCTTAACTAATCAGCCCCAGCATTTT | CASSLTNQPQHF
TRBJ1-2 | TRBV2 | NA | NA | TGTGCCAGCTACCAGGTCGGGAGCTATGGCTACACCTTC | CASYQVGSYGYTF
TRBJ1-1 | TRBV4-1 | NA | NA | TGCGCCAGCAGCCAAGATCTCTTAGCTTTCTTT | CASSQDLLAFF
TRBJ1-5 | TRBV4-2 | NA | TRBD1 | TGTGCCAGCAGCCAAGATTGGGCCGCCGGGACAGACAATCAGCCCCAGCATTTT | CASSQDWAAGTDNQPQHF
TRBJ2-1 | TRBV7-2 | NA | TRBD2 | TGTGCCAGCAGGCGACTAGCGGGGGGCCCGAGCTCCTACAATGAGCAGTTCTTC | CASRRLAGGPSSYNEQFF
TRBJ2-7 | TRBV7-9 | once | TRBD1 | TGTGCCAGCAGCCCCACCTGGGACAGGGGTGGCGAGCAGTACTTC | CASSPTWDRGGEQYF
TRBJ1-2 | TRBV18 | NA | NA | TGTGCCAGCTCACCACCCAGCAGGCGCAACTATGGCTACACCTTC | CASSPPSRRNYGYTF
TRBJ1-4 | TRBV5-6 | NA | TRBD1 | TGTGCCAGCAGCCTGCACAGGGGCGGAGAAAAACTGTTTTTT | CASSLHRGGEKLFF
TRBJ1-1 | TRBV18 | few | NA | TGTGCCAGCTCACCAGAGACACGGAACACTGAAGCTTTCTTT | CASSPETRNTEAFF
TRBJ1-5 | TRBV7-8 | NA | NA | TGTGCCAGCAGCCGGCGGACAGTGAGCAATCAGCCCCAGCATTTT | CASSRRTVSNQPQHF
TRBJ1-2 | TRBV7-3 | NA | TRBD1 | TGTGCCAGCAGCACCGGACAGGGCTACGGCTACACCTTC | CASSTGQGYGYTF
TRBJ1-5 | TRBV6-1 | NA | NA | TGTGCCAGCAGTTGGACTTATCAGCCCCAGCATTTT | CASSWTYQPQHF
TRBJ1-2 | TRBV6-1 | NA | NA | TGTGCCAGCAGCGCTTCGGTAATGACTAACTATGGCTACACCTTC | CASSASVMTNYGYTF
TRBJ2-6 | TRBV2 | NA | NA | TGTGCCAGCAGACCCGGGGTGGCCAACGTCCTGACTTTC | CASRPGVANVLTF
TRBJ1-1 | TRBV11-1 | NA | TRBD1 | TGTGCCAGCAGCCTGAAGGGACAGGGCACGGAAGCTTTCTTT | CASSLKGQGTEAFF
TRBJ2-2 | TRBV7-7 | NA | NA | TGTGCTAGCAGCCAGTTAGGAGGGGCCGGGGAGCTGTTTTTT | CASSQLGGAGELFF
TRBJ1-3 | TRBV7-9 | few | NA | TGTGCCAGCACAGAATATGACAGGTCAGGAAACACCATATATTTT | CASTEYDRSGNTIYF
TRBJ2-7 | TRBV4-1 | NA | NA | TGCGCCAGCAGCCAAATAGGGGGTGAGCAGTACTTC | CASSQIGGEQYF
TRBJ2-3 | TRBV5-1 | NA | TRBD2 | TGCGCCAGCAGCCCCCCAGCGGGGGGCACAGATACGCAGTATTTT | CASSPPAGGTDTQYF
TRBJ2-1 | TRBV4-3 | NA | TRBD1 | TGCGCCAGCAGCCAAGAAGGGGCAGGGGGAAATGAGCAGTTCTTC | CASSQEGAGGNEQFF
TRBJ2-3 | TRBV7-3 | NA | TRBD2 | TGTGCCAGCAGCTTAGGGACTAGCGGGGGGGCAGATACGCAGTATTTT | CASSLGTSGGADTQYF
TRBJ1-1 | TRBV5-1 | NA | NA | TGCGCCAGCAGCTTGATAGGGGCAGTGACTGAAGCTTTCTTT | CASSLIGAVTEAFF
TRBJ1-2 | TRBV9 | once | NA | TGTGCCAGCAGCGTAGCTCTGGGGGCGGGCTATGGCTACACCTTC | CASSVALGAGYGYTF
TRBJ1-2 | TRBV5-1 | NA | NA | TGCGCCAGCAGCCCGGGAAGGGAGATGGGCTACACCTTC | CASSPGREMGYTF
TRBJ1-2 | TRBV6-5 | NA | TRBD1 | TGTGCCAGCAGACCGGGACAGCCCTATGGCTACACCTTC | CASRPGQPYGYTF
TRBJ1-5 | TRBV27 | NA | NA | TGTGCCAGCAGGGAGTATAGCAATCAGCCCCAGCATTTT | CASREYSNQPQHF
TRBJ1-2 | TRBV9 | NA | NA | TGTGCCAGCAGCACCCCGGGTGGCTTTGGCTACACCTTC | CASSTPGGFGYTF
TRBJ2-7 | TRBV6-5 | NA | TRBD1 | TGTGCCAGCAGGGCTAACTGGGACAGGGAGGACGAGCAGTACTTC | CASRANWDREDEQYF
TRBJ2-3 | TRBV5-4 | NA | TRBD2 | TGTGCCAGCAGCCACATAGCGGGGGGTAGCACAGATACGCAGTATTTT | CASSHIAGGSTDTQYF
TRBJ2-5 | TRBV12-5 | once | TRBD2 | TGTGCTAGTGGTTCTAGCGGGGAGACCCAGTACTTC | CASGSSGETQYF
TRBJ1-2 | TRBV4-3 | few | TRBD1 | TGCGCCAGCAGCCAAGATCGGACAGGGGTCCTCTATGGCTACACCTTC | CASSQDRTGVLYGYTF
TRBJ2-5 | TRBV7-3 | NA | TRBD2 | TGTGCCAGCAGCCTACTAGCGGGGAGCCTCCAGACCCAGTACTTC | CASSLLAGSLQTQYF
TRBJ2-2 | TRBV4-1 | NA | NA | TGCGCCAGCAGCCAAGGACGGATAGGGGACACCGGGGAGCTGTTTTTT | CASSQGRIGDTGELFF